This TCR beta chain came from a study of Ad26.COV2.S vaccination and SARS-CoV-2 variants. TCRdb's copy holds only in-frame clones and misses some; the assay was immunoSEQ multiplex PCR. The sample holds about 400,000 clones, 92% seen once. Study-level findings and limits: Placebo and vaccine recipients had non-spike TCR breadth that was similar.

Treatment denoted: approximately 18 received Ad26.COV2.S at low or high dose, single or two shots; about five received placebo; per-sample allocation not given. Sampling happened 63 days after the first vaccine or placebo injection. Trimming took 0 bases from V and 3 from J; bases not matched to a gene: 6. The CDR3 runs 16 residues. Per the germline V gene, CDR1 is MRHNA and CDR2 is SNTAGT. In the case of this clone: Its antigen is undetermined.

This specimen was peripheral blood, taken in a trial of Ad26.COV2.S vaccine versus placebo. V usage is TRBV6-4 and J usage is TRBJ1-2; 8 bases line up with TRBD1. The receptor comes from a person between 18 and 65 years old who received the Ad26.COV2.S COVID-19 vaccine or a placebo. The DNA for the CDR3 is TGTGCCAGCAGTGACTCGAAAGGACAGGGATACTATGGCTACACCTTC. This gives the protein CASSDSKGQGYYGYTF.